The present T cell receptor (beta chain) was sequenced within a study of T cells in Graves' hyperthyroidism and ophthalmopathy. Background on the study: Peripheral blood samples were taken at initial diagnosis, prior to any treatment. Study observations and caveats: Model-based prediction identified ophthalmopathy a median 6.5 months prior to its onset. Expanded thyroid clonotypes (above 0.001) were mostly also found in blood.

Amplification of TCR beta CDR3 regions was performed using RNA transcripts as template. The HTBI primer set was used in a first-round RT-PCR of the TCR CDR3. TCRdb re-called the multiplex PCR reads through MiXCR, storing one row per CDR3 protein. The table has around 600,000 distinct CDR3 sequences, approximately 14% seen once. In this sample, this clonotype turned up many times. What it recognizes is unknown. The length of the CDR3 is 13 residues. With 0 bases removed from V and 4 bases from J, the gap between germline ends came to 7 bases. Germline V CDR1 and CDR2: LGHNA, YNFKEQ. Every diagnosis used clinical symptoms, serum thyroxine and TRAb, thyroid ultrasound and orbital computed tomography.

This receptor was taken from a woman aged 50 to 60 with Graves' ophthalmopathy. The rearrangement joins TRBV4-2 to TRBJ2-7, with a tentative D call TRBD1 (6 bases). Sequenced: blood. CDR3 in DNA: TGTGCCAGCAGCCAAGACGGACAGTACGAGCAGTACTTC. This translates into CASSQDGQYEQYF.